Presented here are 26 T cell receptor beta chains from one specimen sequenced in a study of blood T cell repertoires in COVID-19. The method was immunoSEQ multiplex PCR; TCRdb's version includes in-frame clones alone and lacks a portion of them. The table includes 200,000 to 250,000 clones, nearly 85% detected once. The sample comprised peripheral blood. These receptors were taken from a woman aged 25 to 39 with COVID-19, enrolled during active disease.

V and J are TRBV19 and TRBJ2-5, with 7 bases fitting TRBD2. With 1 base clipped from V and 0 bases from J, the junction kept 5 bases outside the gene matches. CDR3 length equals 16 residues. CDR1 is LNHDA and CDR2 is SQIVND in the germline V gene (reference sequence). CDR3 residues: CASSIVGGIHQETQYF. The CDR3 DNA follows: TGTGCCAGTAGTATAGTCGGGGGGATCCACCAAGAGACCCAGTACTTC.

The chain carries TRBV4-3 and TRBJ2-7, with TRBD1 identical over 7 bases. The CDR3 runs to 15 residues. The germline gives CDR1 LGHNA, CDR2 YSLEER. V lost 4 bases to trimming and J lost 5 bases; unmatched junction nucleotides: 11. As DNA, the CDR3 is TGCGCCAGCAGCCCAAGTCAGACAGGGAGCCACGAGCAGTACTTC. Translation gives CASSPSQTGSHEQYF.

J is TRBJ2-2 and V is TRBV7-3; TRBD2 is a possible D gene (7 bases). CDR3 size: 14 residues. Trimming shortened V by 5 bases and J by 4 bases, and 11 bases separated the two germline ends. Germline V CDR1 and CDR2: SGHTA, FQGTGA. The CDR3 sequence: CASSRRGGTGELFF. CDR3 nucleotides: TGTGCCAGCAGCCGAAGGGGGGGCACCGGGGAGCTGTTTTTT. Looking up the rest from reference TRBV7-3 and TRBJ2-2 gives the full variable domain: GAGVSQTPSNKVTEKGKYVELRCDPISGHTALYWYRQSLGQGPEFLIYFQGTGAADDSGLPNDRFFAVRPEGSVSTLKIQRTERGDSAVYLCASSRRGGTGELFFGEGSRLTVL.

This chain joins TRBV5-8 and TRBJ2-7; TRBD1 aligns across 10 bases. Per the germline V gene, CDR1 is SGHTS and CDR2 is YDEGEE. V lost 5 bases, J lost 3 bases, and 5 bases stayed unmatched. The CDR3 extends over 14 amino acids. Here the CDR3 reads CASSTGTGVYEQYF. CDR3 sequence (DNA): TGTGCCAGCAGTACCGGGACAGGGGTCTACGAGCAGTACTTC.

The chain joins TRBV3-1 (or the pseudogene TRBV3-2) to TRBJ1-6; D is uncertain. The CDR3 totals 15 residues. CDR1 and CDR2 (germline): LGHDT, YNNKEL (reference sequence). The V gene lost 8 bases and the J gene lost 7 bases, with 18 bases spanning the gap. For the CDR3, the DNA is TGTGCCAGCCTATGGGGAGGTGCGCAAAATTCACCCCTCCACTTT. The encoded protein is CASLWGGAQNSPLHF.

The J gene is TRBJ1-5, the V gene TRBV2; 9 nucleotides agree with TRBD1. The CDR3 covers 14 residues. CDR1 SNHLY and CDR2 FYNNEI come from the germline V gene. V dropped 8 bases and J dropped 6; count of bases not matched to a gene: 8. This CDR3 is CASGTGQGSQPQHF. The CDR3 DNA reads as TGTGCCAGCGGTACGGGACAGGGTTCTCAGCCCCAGCATTTT.

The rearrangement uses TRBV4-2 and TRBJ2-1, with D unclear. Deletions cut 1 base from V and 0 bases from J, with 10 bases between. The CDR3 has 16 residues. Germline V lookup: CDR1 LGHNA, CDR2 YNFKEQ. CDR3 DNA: TGTGCCAGCAGCCAAGCGACTTCCAGCTCCTACAATGAGCAGTTCTTC. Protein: CASSQATSSSYNEQFF.

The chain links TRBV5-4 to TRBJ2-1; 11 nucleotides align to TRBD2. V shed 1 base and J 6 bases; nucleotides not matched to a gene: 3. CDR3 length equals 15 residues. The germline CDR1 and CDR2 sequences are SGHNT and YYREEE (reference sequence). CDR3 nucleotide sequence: TGTGCCAGCAGCTTGCCCGGGACTAGCGGCAATGAGCAGTTCTTC. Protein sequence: CASSLPGTSGNEQFF.

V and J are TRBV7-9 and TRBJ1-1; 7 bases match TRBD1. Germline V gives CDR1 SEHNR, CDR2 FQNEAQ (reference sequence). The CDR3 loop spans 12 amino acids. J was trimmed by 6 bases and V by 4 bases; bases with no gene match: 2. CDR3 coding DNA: TGTGCCAGCAGCTGGGGACAGCCTGAAGCTTTCTTT. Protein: CASSWGQPEAFF.

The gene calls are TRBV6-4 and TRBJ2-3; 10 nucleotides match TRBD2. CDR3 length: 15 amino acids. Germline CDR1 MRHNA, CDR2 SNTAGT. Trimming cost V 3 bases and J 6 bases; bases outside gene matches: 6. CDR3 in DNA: TGTGCCAGCAGTGAGAGCGGGGGGGCCTCCGATACGCAGTATTTT. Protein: CASSESGGASDTQYF.

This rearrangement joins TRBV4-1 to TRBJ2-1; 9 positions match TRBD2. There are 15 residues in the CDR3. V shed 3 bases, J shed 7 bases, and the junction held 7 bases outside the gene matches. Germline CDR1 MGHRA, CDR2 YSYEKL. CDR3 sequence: CASSHVAGGRNEQFF. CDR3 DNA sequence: TGCGCCAGCAGCCACGTGGCGGGGGGGCGTAATGAGCAGTTCTTC.

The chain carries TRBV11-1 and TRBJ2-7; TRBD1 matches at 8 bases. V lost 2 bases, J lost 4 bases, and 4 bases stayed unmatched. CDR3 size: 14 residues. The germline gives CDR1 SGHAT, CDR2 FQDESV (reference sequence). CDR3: CASSLQGAQYEQYF. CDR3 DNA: TGTGCCAGCAGCTTACAGGGGGCGCAGTACGAGCAGTACTTC.

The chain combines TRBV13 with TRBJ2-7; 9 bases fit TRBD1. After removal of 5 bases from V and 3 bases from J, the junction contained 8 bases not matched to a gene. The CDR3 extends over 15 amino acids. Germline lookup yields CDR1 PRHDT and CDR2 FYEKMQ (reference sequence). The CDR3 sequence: CASSEGQGVFYEQYF. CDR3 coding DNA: TGTGCCAGCAGCGAGGGACAGGGTGTGTTCTACGAGCAGTACTTC.

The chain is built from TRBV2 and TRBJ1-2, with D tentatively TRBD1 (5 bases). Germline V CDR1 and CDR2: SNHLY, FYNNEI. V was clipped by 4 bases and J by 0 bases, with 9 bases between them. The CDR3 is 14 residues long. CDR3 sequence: CASSAMTANYGYTF. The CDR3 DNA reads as TGTGCCAGCAGTGCCATGACAGCTAACTATGGCTACACCTTC.

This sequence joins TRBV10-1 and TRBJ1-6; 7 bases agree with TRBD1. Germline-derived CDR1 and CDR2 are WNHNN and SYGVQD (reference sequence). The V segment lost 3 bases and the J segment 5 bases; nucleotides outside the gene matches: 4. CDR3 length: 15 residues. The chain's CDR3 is CASSETGQNNSPLHF. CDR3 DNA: TGCGCCAGCAGTGAAACGGGACAGAATAATTCACCCCTCCACTTT.

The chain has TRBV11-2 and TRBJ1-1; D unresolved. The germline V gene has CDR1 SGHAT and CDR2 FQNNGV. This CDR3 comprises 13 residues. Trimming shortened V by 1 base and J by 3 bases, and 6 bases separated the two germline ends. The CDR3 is CASSLVADTEAFF. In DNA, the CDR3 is TGTGCCAGCAGCTTAGTAGCCGACACTGAAGCTTTCTTT. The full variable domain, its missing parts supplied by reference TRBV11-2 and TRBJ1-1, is EAGVAQSPRYKIIEKRQSVAFWCNPISGHATLYWYQQILGQGPKLLIQFQNNGVVDDSQLPKDRFSAERLKGVDSTLKIQPAKLEDSAVYLCASSLVADTEAFFGQGTRLTVV.

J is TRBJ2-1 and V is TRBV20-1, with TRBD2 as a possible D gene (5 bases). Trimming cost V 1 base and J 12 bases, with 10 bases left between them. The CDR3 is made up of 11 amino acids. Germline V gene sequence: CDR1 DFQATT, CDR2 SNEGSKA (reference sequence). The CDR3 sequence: CSARGPGLQFF. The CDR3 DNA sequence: TGCAGTGCTAGAGGGCCGGGGTTGCAGTTCTTC.

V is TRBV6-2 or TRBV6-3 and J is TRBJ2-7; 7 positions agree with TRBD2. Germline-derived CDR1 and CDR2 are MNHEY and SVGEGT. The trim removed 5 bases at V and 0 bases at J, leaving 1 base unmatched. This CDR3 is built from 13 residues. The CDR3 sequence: CASSGTISYEQYF. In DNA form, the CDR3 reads TGTGCCAGCAGTGGGACTATCTCCTACGAGCAGTACTTC.

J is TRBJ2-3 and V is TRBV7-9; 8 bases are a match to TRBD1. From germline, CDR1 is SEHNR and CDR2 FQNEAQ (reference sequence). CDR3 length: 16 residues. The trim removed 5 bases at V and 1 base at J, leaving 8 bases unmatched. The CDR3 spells CASSPWDRTRTDTQYF. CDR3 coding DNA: TGTGCCAGCAGCCCTTGGGACAGGACCCGCACAGATACGCAGTATTTT.

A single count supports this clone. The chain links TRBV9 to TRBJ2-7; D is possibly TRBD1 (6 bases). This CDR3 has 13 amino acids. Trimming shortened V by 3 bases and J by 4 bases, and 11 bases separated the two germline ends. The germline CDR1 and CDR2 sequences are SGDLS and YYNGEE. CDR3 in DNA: TGTGCCAGCAGCGGGGGACACTGGTACGAGCAGTACTTC. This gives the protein CASSGGHWYEQYF. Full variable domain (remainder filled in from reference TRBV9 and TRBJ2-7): DSGVTQTPKHLITATGQRVTLRCSPRSGDLSVYWYQQSLDQGLQFLIQYYNGEERAKGNILERFSAQQFPDLHSELNLSSLELGDSALYFCASSGGHWYEQYFGPGTRLTVT.

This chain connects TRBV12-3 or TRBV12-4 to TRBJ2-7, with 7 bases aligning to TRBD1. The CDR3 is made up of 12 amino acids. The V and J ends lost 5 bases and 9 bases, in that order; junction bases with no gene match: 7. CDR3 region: CASSRRQGWQYF. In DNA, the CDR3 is TGTGCCAGCAGTCGGCGACAGGGTTGGCAGTACTTC.

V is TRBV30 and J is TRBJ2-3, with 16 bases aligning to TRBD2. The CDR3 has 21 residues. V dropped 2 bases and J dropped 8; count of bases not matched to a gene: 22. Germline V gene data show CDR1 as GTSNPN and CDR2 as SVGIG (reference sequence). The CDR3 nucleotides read TGTGCCTGGAGTCGAACCTCGGGACTAGCGGGGGGGCCCGCCCATGTGGGTACGCAGTATTTT. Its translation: CAWSRTSGLAGGPAHVGTQYF.

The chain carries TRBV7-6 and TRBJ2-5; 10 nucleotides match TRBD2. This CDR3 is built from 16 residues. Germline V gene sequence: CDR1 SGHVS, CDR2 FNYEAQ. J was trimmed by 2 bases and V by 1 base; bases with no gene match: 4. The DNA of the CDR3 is TGTGCCAGCAGCTTAGGGCCTAGCGGGGGACAAGAGACCCAGTACTTC. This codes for CASSLGPSGGQETQYF. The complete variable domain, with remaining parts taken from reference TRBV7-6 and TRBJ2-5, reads GAGVSQSPRYKVTKRGQDVALRCDPISGHVSLYWYRQALGQGPEFLTYFNYEAQQDKSGLPNDRFSAERPEGSISTLTIQRTEQRDSAMYRCASSLGPSGGQETQYFGPGTRLLVL.

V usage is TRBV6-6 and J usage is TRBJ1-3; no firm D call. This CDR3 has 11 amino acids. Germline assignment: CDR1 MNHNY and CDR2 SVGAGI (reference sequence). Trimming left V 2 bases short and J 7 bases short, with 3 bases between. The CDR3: CASSYQNTIYF. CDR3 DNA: TGTGCCAGCAGTTACCAGAACACCATATATTTT.

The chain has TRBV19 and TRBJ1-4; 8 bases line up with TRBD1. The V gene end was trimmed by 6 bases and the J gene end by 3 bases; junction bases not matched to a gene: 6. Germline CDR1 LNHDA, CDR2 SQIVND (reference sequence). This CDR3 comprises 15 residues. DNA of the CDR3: TGTGCCAGTAGGGAGCAGGGGGCGGCTAATGAAAAACTGTTTTTT. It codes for CASREQGAANEKLFF.

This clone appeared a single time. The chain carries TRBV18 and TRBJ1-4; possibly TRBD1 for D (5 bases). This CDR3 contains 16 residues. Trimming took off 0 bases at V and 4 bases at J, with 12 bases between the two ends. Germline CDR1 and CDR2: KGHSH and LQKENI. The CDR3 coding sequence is TGTGCCAGCTCACCACCGGGGCCGCAGATTAATGAAAAACTGTTTTTT. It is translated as CASSPPGPQINEKLFF.